These 26 T cell receptor beta chains were sequenced from one sample in a study of tumor-infiltrating lymphocytes in primary liver carcinoma. TCR beta cDNA was reverse-transcribed from 450 to 500 ng of total RNA. The reaction used a constant-region primer and ProtoScript II reverse transcriptase. A slightly modified ARM-PCR protocol with three nested multiplex PCR rounds produced these TCR beta libraries. For 10 cycles apiece, the opening two PCR rounds ran with TRBV1-TRBV30 forward primers and a C-beta reverse primer. Via MiXCR, TCRdb re-called the multiplex PCR reads, giving one row per CDR3 protein. The table has tens of thousands of distinct CDR3 sequences, 65% to 75% seen once. The tissue used was unsorted bulk material of roughly 17-32 mg. RNA and DNA were co-extracted from it with the AllPrep DNA/RNA mini kit. The specimen sequenced was tumor-adjacent normal liver tissue. The receptors here all came from a man aged 40-50 years with primary liver carcinoma and hepatitis B virus infection.

Turning to this clonotype: The junction and the germline gene differ at one end; a read error may be behind it. The V call is TRBV4-2, the J call TRBJ2-1; D remains unclear. The CDR3 is 15 residues long. Germline V gene sequence: CDR1 LGHNA, CDR2 YNFKEQ. The CDR3 sequence: CVSSHVSFSGNEQLF. In DNA, the CDR3 is TGTGTCAGCAGCCATGTTAGTTTTTCCGGCAATGAGCAGCTCTTC.

Comment on this clonotype: A much larger clone is a single base away; this may be a read error. The V call is TRBV28, the J call TRBJ2-7, with D perhaps TRBD2 (6 bases). V was cut by 9 bases and J by 6 bases, with 27 bases left in between. The CDR3 sequence is 16 residues long. Germline values: CDR1 MDHEN, CDR2 SYDVKM. The CDR3 loop reads CASNQASLTRLGEQYF. DNA for the CDR3: TGTGCCAGTAACCAGGCCTCTTTAACGCGACTAGGCGAGCAGTACTTC. Supplemented by reference TRBV28 and TRBJ2-7, the full variable domain reads DVKVTQSSRYLVKRTGEKVFLECVQDMDHENMFWYRQDPGLGLRLIYFSYDVKMKEKGDIPEGYSVSREKKERFSLILESASTNQTSMYLCASNQASLTRLGEQYFGPGTRLTVT.

Notes on this clonotype: Just one base apart from a much larger clone, this may be a read error. Lacking the conserved final phenylalanine or tryptophan, this CDR3 likely reflects a read error. The chain uses TRBV7-8 and TRBJ2-7; D remains unclear. The germline V and J ends were trimmed by 5 bases and 2 bases, with 10 bases remaining between them. The CDR3 is made up of 13 amino acids. Germline CDR1 reads SGHVS; CDR2 reads FQNEAQ. The CDR3 region is CASSPSTTYEQYL. CDR3 nucleotides: TGTGCCAGCAGCCCGTCTACTACCTACGAGCAGTACCTC.

The genes are TRBV14 and TRBJ2-2, with D possibly matching TRBD1 (5 bases). The V end lost 2 bases, the J end lost 7 bases, and 11 bases lay between the germline ends. The CDR3 covers 14 residues. The germline V gene has CDR1 SGHDN and CDR2 FVKESK. CDR3 protein: CASSQITGHGELFF. The CDR3 DNA sequence: TGTGCCAGCAGCCAAATAACAGGCCACGGGGAGCTGTTTTTT.

A remark on this clonotype: Given the absence of the conserved phenylalanine or tryptophan at the CDR3 end, a read error is likely. The DNA is omitted, as the CDR3 cannot be located on it reliably, and the CDR3 follows TCRdb's listing. The V and J genes are TRBV5-4 and TRBJ2-7; the DNA was not used to check the table's D call, TRBD2. The length of the CDR3 is 14 amino acids, counting both ends. CDR1 is SGHNT, CDR2 YYREEE, per germline (reference sequence). CDR3: CASSPNSEPYEQYS.

Points on this clonotype: A read error is possible here, since a much larger clone lies one base away. This rearrangement joins TRBV28 to TRBJ1-1; the match to TRBD1 covers 8 bases. The germline CDR1 and CDR2 sequences are MDHEN and SYDVKM. The CDR3 contains 14 residues. The junction had 13 bases not matched to a gene; V was cut back by 5 bases and J by 11 bases. In nucleotides, the CDR3 is TGTGCCAGCAGTGCTTGGACAGGGACGTTTTTGGCTTTCTTT. As protein: CASSAWTGTFLAFF.

The sample holds many counts of this clonotype. The chain links TRBV6-2 or TRBV6-3 to TRBJ2-2; 12 positions match TRBD2. Germline CDR1 and CDR2: MNHEY and SVGEGT. The V and J ends lost 5 bases and 6 bases, in that order; junction bases with no gene match: 7. The CDR3 totals 16 residues. CDR3 sequence (DNA): TGTGCCAGCAGTCAAACCGGACTAGCGGGACCCGGGGAGCTGTTTTTT. This encodes CASSQTGLAGPGELFF.

As to this clonotype: One junction end does not reproduce the germline sequence, and a read error may be involved. The chain joins TRBV5-6 to TRBJ2-1; D tentatively fits TRBD1 or TRBD2 (5 bases each). This CDR3 spans 16 amino acids. Germline V CDR1 and CDR2: SGHDT, YYEEEE. The CDR3 reads CAISLEAGSSYTEQFF. CDR3 bases: TGTGCCATCAGCTTGGAGGCAGGGAGCTCCTACACTGAGCAGTTCTTC. The variable domain in full, with the rest retrieved from reference TRBV5-6 and TRBJ2-1, is DAGVTQSPTHLIKTRGQQVTLRCSPKSGHDTVSWYQQALGQGPQFIFQYYEEEERQRGNFPDRFSGHQFPNYSSELNVNALLLGDSALYLCAISLEAGSSYTEQFFGPGTRLTVL.

Notes on this clonotype: At one end the junction does not follow the germline gene, possibly because of a read error. This chain connects TRBV12-3 or TRBV12-4 to TRBJ2-1; D may be TRBD2 (5 bases). The CDR3 is 13 amino acids. CDR3 sequence (DNA): TGTGCCAGCAGTTTCCGGGGATACAATAAGCAGTTCTTC. This encodes CASSFRGYNKQFF.

Of note for this clonotype: An end of the junction does not agree with germline; a read error may underlie this. The chain combines TRBV11-1 with TRBJ2-4; D gene ambiguous. The CDR3 is 17 amino acids. Per germline, CDR1 SGHAT and CDR2 FQDESV (reference sequence). DNA of the CDR3: TGTGCTAGCAGCTTCCCCGGGTCTAGTGGGACCAAAAACATTCAGTACTTC. It codes for CASSFPGSSGTKNIQYF. Complete variable domain (other parts from reference TRBV11-1 and TRBJ2-4): EAEVAQSPRYKITEKSQAVAFWCDPISGHATLYWYRQILGQGPELLVQFQDESVVDDSQLPKDRFSAERLKGVDSTLKIQPAELGDSAMYLCASSFPGSSGTKNIQYFGAGTRLSVL.

Of note for this clonotype: A single base separates this from a much larger clone, so it may be a read error. The rearrangement links TRBV5-1 to TRBJ2-1; 7 bases fit TRBD1. The CDR3 spans 14 residues. Germline V gene lookup returns CDR1 SGHRS and CDR2 YFSETQ. The CDR3 region is CARSLGQLVNEQFF. As DNA, the CDR3 is TGCGCCAGAAGCTTGGGACAGCTCGTCAATGAGCAGTTCTTC.

Of note for this clonotype: Relative to the germline gene, one junction end is altered; a read error may explain this. This sequence joins TRBV9 and TRBJ2-7; tentative D call: TRBD1 (6 bases). This CDR3 spans 12 amino acids. CDR1 is SGDLS, CDR2 YYNGEE, per germline. This CDR3 reads CGSSPTGYEQYF. CDR3 DNA: TGTGGCAGCAGTCCTACAGGGTACGAGCAGTACTTC.

Concerning this clonotype itself: The junction departs from the called germline gene at one end, perhaps through a read error. The chain combines TRBV11-2 with TRBJ2-3; tentative D call: TRBD2 (5 bases). This CDR3 contains 16 residues. Germline values: CDR1 SGHAT, CDR2 FQNNGV. CDR3: CARTRRSTGNTDTKYF. The CDR3 DNA sequence: TGTGCCAGAACCAGAAGAAGTACGGGGAACACAGATACGAAGTATTTT.

As to this clonotype: Its ends do not fully match the called genes, so a read error is possible. The chain has TRBV6-1 and TRBJ2-7, with 9 positions matching TRBD2. The CDR3 runs 15 residues. Germline loops: CDR1 MNHNS, CDR2 SASEGT. CDR3 protein: CACSEEAAGGYEQYF. CDR3 bases: TGTGCCTGCAGTGAAGAAGCAGCGGGAGGTTACGAGCAGTACTTC.

A word on this clonotype: Sequence at one end of the junction differs from germline and may be a read error. The CDR3 coding sequence is TGTACCAGAAGCCGTGAACTAGGGAATGAGCACTTCTTC. Its protein is CTRSRELGNEHFF. The chain recombines TRBV11-2 with TRBJ2-1, with a tentative D call TRBD2 (5 bases). The CDR3 sequence is 13 residues long. CDR1 is SGHAT, CDR2 FQNNGV, per germline.

The chain employs TRBV6-2 or TRBV6-3 and TRBJ2-1, with 7 bases fitting TRBD1. The ends lost 10 bases at V and 15 bases at J; junction bases unmatched: 18. Germline-derived CDR1 and CDR2 are MNHEY and SVGEGT. This CDR3 spans 13 amino acids. The CDR3 DNA reads as TGTGCCACCATGGGGGACAGCTACAATAAGCGGTTCTTC. Its translation is CATMGDSYNKRFF.

About this clonotype: One end of the junction does not line up with germline, which may come from a read error. The chain is built from TRBV10-2 and TRBJ2-7; D may be TRBD1 (5 bases). Germline V gives CDR1 WSHSY, CDR2 SAAADI. CDR3 length: 12 residues. CDR3 nucleotides: TGTGCCAGCAGTGACAGATCCTACGAGCAGTACTTC. Amino acids: CASSDRSYEQYF.

For this clonotype: This may arise from a read error, as a much more abundant clone is one base away. J is TRBJ2-1 and V is TRBV5-4; the D gene could be TRBD1 or TRBD2 (5 bases each). This CDR3 is 12 amino acids long. Germline V gene sequence: CDR1 SGHNT, CDR2 YYREEE (reference sequence). The CDR3 nucleotides are TGTGCCAGCAGCTTGGTGGGGCGGGTACCCCACTTC. This translates into CASSLVGRVPHF.

With respect to this clonotype: An end of the junction does not agree with germline; a read error may underlie this. The chain recombines TRBV11-2 with TRBJ2-1, with D possibly being TRBD2 (6 bases). The length of the CDR3 is 12 residues. Germline V gene lookup returns CDR1 SGHAT and CDR2 FQNNGV. The CDR3 DNA reads as TGTGCCATCAGCTTAGGTCTAGCGGAGCAGTTCTTC. Translation gives CAISLGLAEQFF.

About this clonotype itself: Because the CDR3 is missing its conserved closing phenylalanine or tryptophan, this is likely a read error. The rearrangement uses TRBV9 and TRBJ1-3; D unresolved. Germline loops: CDR1 SGDLS, CDR2 YYNGEE. The germline V and J ends were trimmed by 0 bases and 3 bases, with 4 bases remaining between them. The length of the CDR3 is 13 residues. CDR3 amino acids: CASSVEDGNTIYS. CDR3 coding DNA: TGTGCCAGCAGCGTAGAGGATGGAAACACCATATATTCT.

Comments on this clonotype: With a much larger clone just one base away, this may be a read error. In this CDR3 the conserved last residue, phenylalanine or tryptophan, is missing, so a read error is likely. This chain connects TRBV12-3 or TRBV12-4 to TRBJ2-7; 8 positions match TRBD1. The CDR3 is 12 amino acids. The CDR3 reads CATSSDRDEQYL. Written as DNA, the CDR3 is TGTGCCACCAGTTCGGACAGGGACGAGCAGTACCTC.

This clonotype was detected only a few times. One end of the junction fails to match germline, which may point to a read error. This sequence joins TRBV6-5 and TRBJ2-3; 12 bases match TRBD2. The germline gives CDR1 MNHEY, CDR2 SVGAGI. This CDR3 has 15 amino acids. CDR3 sequence (DNA): TGTGCGAGCAACCCAGGACTAGCGGGAACAGATAGGCAGTATTTT. Translated: CASNPGLAGTDRQYF.

Details on this clonotype: This may arise from a read error, as a much more abundant clone is one base away. The chain combines TRBV11-1 with TRBJ2-5, with D hard to call. CDR3 length: 13 residues. Germline lookup yields CDR1 SGHAT and CDR2 FQDESV (reference sequence). The CDR3 reads CASSLVLGETQHF. The CDR3 DNA reads as TGTGCCAGCAGCTTAGTGCTTGGAGAGACCCAGCACTTC.

With regard to this clonotype: A read error is likely, as this CDR3 ends without the conserved phenylalanine or tryptophan. The DNA is left out, because the CDR3 cannot be placed on it with certainty; the CDR3 is given as TCRdb lists it. This sequence joins TRBV21-1 and TRBJ2-1; the listed D gene, TRBD1, was not tested against the DNA. TRBV21-1 is recorded as a pseudogene. The length of the CDR3 is 12 amino acids, counting both ends. Here the CDR3 reads CASRPTGNEQFV.

This clonotype was found once. One base away lies a much larger clone, so this may be a sequencing read error. The chain is built from TRBV5-1 and TRBJ2-1; 7 bases agree with TRBD2. Germline assignment: CDR1 SGHRS and CDR2 YFSETQ. CDR3 size: 17 residues. CDR3 DNA: TGCGCCAGCAGCCACGGAGGAAGCGGGATTCGTGTTAATGATCAGTTCTTC. Translating it yields CASSHGGSGIRVNDQFF.

The DNA for the CDR3 is TGCAGCGTAACCACGCAGGGGGGTACCGGGGAGCTGTTTTTT. Protein: CSVTTQGGTGELFF. The V call is TRBV29-1, the J call TRBJ2-2; possible D gene TRBD1, 7 bases. CDR1 is SQVTM and CDR2 is ANQGSEA in the germline V gene. The CDR3 runs 14 residues. Trimming cost V 6 bases and J 5 bases, with 16 bases left between them.